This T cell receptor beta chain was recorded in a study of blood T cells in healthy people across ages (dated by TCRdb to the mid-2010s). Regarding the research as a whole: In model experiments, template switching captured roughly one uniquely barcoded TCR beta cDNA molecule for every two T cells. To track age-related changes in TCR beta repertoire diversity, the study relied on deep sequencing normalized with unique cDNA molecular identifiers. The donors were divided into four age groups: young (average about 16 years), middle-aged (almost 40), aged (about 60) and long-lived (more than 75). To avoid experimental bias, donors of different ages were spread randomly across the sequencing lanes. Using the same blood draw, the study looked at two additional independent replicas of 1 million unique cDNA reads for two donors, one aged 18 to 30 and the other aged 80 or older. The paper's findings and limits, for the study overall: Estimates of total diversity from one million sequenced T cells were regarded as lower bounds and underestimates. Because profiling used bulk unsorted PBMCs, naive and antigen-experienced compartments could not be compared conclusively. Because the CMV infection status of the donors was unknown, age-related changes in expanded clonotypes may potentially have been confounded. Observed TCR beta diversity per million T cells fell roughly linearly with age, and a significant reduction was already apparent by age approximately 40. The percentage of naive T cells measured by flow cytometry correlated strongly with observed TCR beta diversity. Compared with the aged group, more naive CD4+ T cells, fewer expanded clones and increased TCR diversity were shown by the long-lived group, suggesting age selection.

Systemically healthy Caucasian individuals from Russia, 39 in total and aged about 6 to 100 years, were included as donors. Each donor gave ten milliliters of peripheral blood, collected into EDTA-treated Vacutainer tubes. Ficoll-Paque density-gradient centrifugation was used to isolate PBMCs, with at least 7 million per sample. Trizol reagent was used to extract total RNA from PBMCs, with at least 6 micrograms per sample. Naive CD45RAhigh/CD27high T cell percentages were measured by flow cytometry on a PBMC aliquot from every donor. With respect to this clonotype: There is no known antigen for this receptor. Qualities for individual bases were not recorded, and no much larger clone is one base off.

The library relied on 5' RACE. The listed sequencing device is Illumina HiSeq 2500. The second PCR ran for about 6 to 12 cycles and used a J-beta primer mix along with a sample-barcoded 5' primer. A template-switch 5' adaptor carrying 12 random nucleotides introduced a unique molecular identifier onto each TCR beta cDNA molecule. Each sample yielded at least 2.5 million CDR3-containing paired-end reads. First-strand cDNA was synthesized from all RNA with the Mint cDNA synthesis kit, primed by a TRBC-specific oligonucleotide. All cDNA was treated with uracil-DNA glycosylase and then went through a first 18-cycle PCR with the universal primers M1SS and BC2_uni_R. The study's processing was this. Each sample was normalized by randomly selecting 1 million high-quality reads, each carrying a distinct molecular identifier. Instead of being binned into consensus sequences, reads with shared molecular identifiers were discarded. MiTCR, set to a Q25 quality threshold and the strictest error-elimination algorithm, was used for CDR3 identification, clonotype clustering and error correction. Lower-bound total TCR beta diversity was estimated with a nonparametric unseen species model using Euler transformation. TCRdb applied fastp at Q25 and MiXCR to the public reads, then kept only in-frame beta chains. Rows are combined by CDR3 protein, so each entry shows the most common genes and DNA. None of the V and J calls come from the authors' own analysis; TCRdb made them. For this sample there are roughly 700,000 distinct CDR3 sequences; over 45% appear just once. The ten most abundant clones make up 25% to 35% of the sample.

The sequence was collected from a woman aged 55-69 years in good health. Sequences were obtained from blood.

CDR3 reads: CSVDTGDTF. The bases are TGCAGCGTGGACACAGGGGACACCTTC. The rearrangement joined TRBV29-1 to TRBJ1-2; TRBD1 fits 7 bases in the junction. Clipping removes 6 bases from V and 12 bases from J, with 4 as the unmatched junction base count. The CDR3 holds 9 amino acids from the cysteine to the phenylalanine. The entry retains the CDR3 DNA only, 27 bases that are in frame from base 1. Taken from the germline V gene, the CDR1 and CDR2 loops are SQVTM and ANQGSEA.